A selection of T cell receptor beta chains follows, all from one sample in a study of OX40 agonist ivuxolimab in advanced cancers. Assay: immunoSEQ multiplex PCR; the TCRdb copy retains only in-frame clones and omits some. The sample yields under 90,000 clones, 75% to 90% seen once. Material: CD4+ or CD8+ T cells sorted from blood, obtained in a trial of the OX40 agonist ivuxolimab. The receptor set was obtained from an adult with an advanced solid tumor such as melanoma, head and neck, liver or kidney cancer. Both conserved end residues are part of each CDR3. A D gene is named only where the DNA matches it firmly. Clone sizes are given selectively: once, few, many, or a class where the clone is expanded.

15,NA,TRBJ2-1,NA,TRBV18,TGTGCCAGCTCACCACCGGATCTTACCTACAATGAGCAGTTCTTC,CASSPPDLTYNEQFF
16,NA,TRBJ1-4,NA,TRBV7-9,TGTGCCAGCAGCTTAGGAGGCAGGGCAACTAATGAAAAACTGTTTTTT,CASSLGGRATNEKLFF
13,NA,TRBJ2-3,NA,TRBV7-8,TGTGCCAGCAGTTCGTCTAGCACAGATACGCAGTATTTT,CASSSSSTDTQYF
14,NA,TRBJ2-1,NA,TRBV9,TGTGCCAGCAGCGTGGGCGGGACCTACAATGAGCAGTTCTTC,CASSVGGTYNEQFF
16,NA,TRBJ2-2,NA,TRBV5-1,TGCGCCAGCAGCCACCAGGGGAGCCCGGGAGGCGGGGAGCTGTTTTTT,CASSHQGSPGGGELFF
15,NA,TRBJ1-1,NA,TRBV6-1,TGTGCCAGCAGTGAAATTGGGGCAGGGAACACTGAAGCTTTCTTT,CASSEIGAGNTEAFF
15,NA,TRBJ1-1,NA,TRBV5-4,TGTGCCAGCAGCCTCGCGGGACTTTTGAACACTGAAGCTTTCTTT,CASSLAGLLNTEAFF
15,NA,TRBJ1-2,NA,TRBV6-6,TGTGCCAGCAGTTACTCGACCGACACAACTTATGGCTACACCTTC,CASSYSTDTTYGYTF
14,NA,TRBJ2-5,NA,TRBV6-5,TGTGCCACCTCCAACACGGGGGTTCAAGAGACCCAGTACTTC,CATSNTGVQETQYF
16,NA,TRBJ1-1,NA,TRBV4-2,TGTGCCAGCAGCCAAGTGCCCTCACGCTTGAACACTGAAGCTTTCTTT,CASSQVPSRLNTEAFF
13,NA,TRBJ1-6,NA,TRBV7-9,TGTGCCAGCAGCCAAAGAAGCAATTCACCCCTCCACTTT,CASSQRSNSPLHF
15,NA,TRBJ2-1,NA,TRBV5-1,TGCGCCAGCAGCTTGGACAGCGGGTCTTACAATGAGCAGTTCTTC,CASSLDSGSYNEQFF
16,NA,TRBJ1-5,NA,TRBV7-9,TGTGCCAGCGGTCGACAAGGGACGGCAGAAAATCAGCCCCAGCATTTT,CASGRQGTAENQPQHF
15,NA,TRBJ2-1,TRBD2,TRBV6-1,TGTGCCAGCAGTTCTAGCGGAAGCTCCTACAATGAGCAGTTCTTC,CASSSSGSSYNEQFF
15,NA,TRBJ2-7,NA,TRBV7-6,TGTGCCAGCGCTAAAGAGGGAGGACGAGCCTACGAGCAGTACTTC,CASAKEGGRAYEQYF
14,NA,TRBJ1-2,TRBD1,TRBV6-5,TGTGCCAGCAGTTATGGACAGGGCGTCTATGGCTACACCTTC,CASSYGQGVYGYTF
15,NA,TRBJ2-3,NA,TRBV5-1,TGCGCCAGCAGCTCGCTGGGGACCGGGCCGGATACGCAGTATTTT,CASSSLGTGPDTQYF
15,NA,TRBJ2-3,NA,TRBV5-4,TGTGCCAGCAGCCCCACAGGGTCGCTCACAGATACGCAGTATTTT,CASSPTGSLTDTQYF
15,NA,TRBJ1-1,NA,TRBV5-5,TGTGCCAGCAGCCAAGTGTGGCCGGTGGACACTGAAGCTTTCTTT,CASSQVWPVDTEAFF
16,NA,TRBJ2-6,NA,TRBV7-2,TGTGCCAGCAGCTCACAGGCTCTATCTGGGGCCAACGTCCTGACTTTC,CASSSQALSGANVLTF
15,NA,TRBJ1-3,NA,TRBV5-1,TGCGCCAGCAGCTTGAGTCTCTTCTCTGGAAACACCATATATTTT,CASSLSLFSGNTIYF
16,NA,TRBJ1-1,TRBD1,TRBV5-3,TGTGCCAGAAGCCAAGGGACAGGGTCATCGAACACTGAAGCTTTCTTT,CARSQGTGSSNTEAFF
13,NA,TRBJ1-2,NA,TRBV18,TGTGCCAGCTCAACGACAGAGTTCTATGGCTACACCTTC,CASSTTEFYGYTF
12,NA,TRBJ2-7,NA,TRBV2,TGTGCCAGCGGTTTTGGGTACTACGAGCAGTACTTC,CASGFGYYEQYF
15,few,TRBJ1-5,NA,TRBV27,TGTGCCAGCAGAAAAATACCCTATAGCAATCAGCCCCAGCATTTT,CASRKIPYSNQPQHF
15,NA,TRBJ1-1,NA,TRBV5-1,TGCGCCAGCAGCCCGGGACATTTGGTAGAGACTGAAGCTTTCTTT,CASSPGHLVETEAFF
13,once,TRBJ2-3,NA,TRBV2,TGTGCCAGCAGCTCCCCGGGGGCCGATACGCAGTATTTT,CASSSPGADTQYF
18,NA,TRBJ2-7,NA,TRBV28,TGTGCCAGCGCTAGGAGGGTTTCAAATATCGCCAAAATGTCCGAGCAGTACTTC,CASARRVSNIAKMSEQYF
16,NA,TRBJ1-6,NA,TRBV2,TGTGCCAGCAGTCCCCGAGGGAGAGCTTATAATTCACCCCTCCACTTT,CASSPRGRAYNSPLHF
13,NA,TRBJ1-2,NA,TRBV6-5,TGTGCCAGCAGTCCCTCCACTCCCGGAGGCTACACCTTC,CASSPSTPGGYTF
16,NA,TRBJ2-2,NA,TRBV7-6,TGTGCCAGCAGCTTATACTTAGCTTCGAACACCGGGGAGCTGTTTTTT,CASSLYLASNTGELFF
15,NA,TRBJ1-5,NA,TRBV7-2,TGTGCCAGCAGCTTAGGACTCCGAGGTTCTCAGCCCCAGCATTTT,CASSLGLRGSQPQHF
10,NA,TRBJ2-7,NA,TRBV29-1,TGCAGCGTTGGGTCCTACGAGCAGTACTTC,CSVGSYEQYF
12,NA,TRBJ2-1,NA,TRBV4-1,TGCGCCAGCAGCGAGGACGGAAATGAGCAGTTCTTC,CASSEDGNEQFF
16,NA,TRBJ2-3,TRBD2,TRBV9,TGTGCCAGCAAACCGACTAGCGGGAGGGTAGGAGATACGCAGTATTTT,CASKPTSGRVGDTQYF
13,NA,TRBJ2-5,NA,TRBV15,TGTGCCACCAGCAGTCCCGACCAAGAGACCCAGTACTTC,CATSSPDQETQYF
15,NA,TRBJ1-1,TRBD1,TRBV6-5,TGTGCCAGCAGTTACTCTACAGGGGGGAGCACTGAAGCTTTCTTT,CASSYSTGGSTEAFF
15,NA,TRBJ2-1,TRBD2,TRBV5-1,TGCGCCACCAAACAAAGCGGGATAGATGGCAATGAGCAGTTCTTC,CATKQSGIDGNEQFF
15,NA,TRBJ2-1,TRBD2,TRBV4-1,TGCGCCAGCAGCCTCAGCGGGGGCCTGTACAATGAGCAGTTCTTC,CASSLSGGLYNEQFF
15,NA,TRBJ2-7,NA,TRBV9,TGTGCCAGCAGCCCCACGCCAGGGCGGGCCTACGAGCAGTACTTC,CASSPTPGRAYEQYF
15,NA,TRBJ2-7,NA,TRBV28,TGTGCCAGCAGCCCGGGGGACGGAAGCGCCTACGAGCAGTACTTC,CASSPGDGSAYEQYF
13,NA,TRBJ1-5,TRBD1,TRBV7-8,TGTGCCAGCAGCTCCCAGGGGGATCAGCCCCAGCATTTT,CASSSQGDQPQHF
16,NA,TRBJ2-2,TRBD2,TRBV9,TGTGCCAGCAGCGCACTAGCGGGGGGGCCCACCGGGGAGCTGTTTTTT,CASSALAGGPTGELFF
13,NA,TRBJ1-1,NA,TRBV5-8,TGTGCCAGCAGCTTTCGGAGGGACACTGAAGCTTTCTTT,CASSFRRDTEAFF
14,NA,TRBJ1-2,NA,TRBV28,TGTGCCAGCAGTTTCCTAGCGGGGAGCTATGGCTACACCTTC,CASSFLAGSYGYTF
13,few,TRBJ1-1,NA,TRBV7-9,TGTGCCAGCGTTGGAGGGATGAACACTGAAGCTTTCTTT,CASVGGMNTEAFF
14,NA,TRBJ1-1,NA,TRBV27,TGTGCCAGCAGCCTACAGGGTGGAAGGACTGAAGCTTTCTTT,CASSLQGGRTEAFF
12,NA,TRBJ1-1,NA,TRBV5-1,TGCGCCAGCAGCTTGCCTGGCACTGAAGCTTTCTTT,CASSLPGTEAFF
15,once,TRBJ2-1,TRBD2,TRBV2,TGTGCCAGCTCCCTGGGACTAGCTCAATACAATGAGCAGTTCTTC,CASSLGLAQYNEQFF
13,NA,TRBJ1-2,NA,TRBV9,TGTGCCAGCAGCGTAGCACAGGACTATGGCTACACCTTC,CASSVAQDYGYTF
14,NA,TRBJ2-1,TRBD2,TRBV5-1,TGCGCCAGCAGCGTACTAGCGGGAGACAATGAGCAGTTCTTC,CASSVLAGDNEQFF
18,NA,TRBJ1-4,NA,TRBV19,TGTGCCAGTAGTATACAGGCCCCTGTGGGTCCAACTAATGAAAAACTGTTTTTT,CASSIQAPVGPTNEKLFF
15,NA,TRBJ2-5,TRBD2,TRBV9,TGTGCCAGCGGTTGGAGCGGGGGGGCCTTTGAGACCCAGTACTTC,CASGWSGGAFETQYF
14,NA,TRBJ2-3,NA,TRBV9,TGTGCCAGCAGCGTCGACTTAAGCACAGATACGCAGTATTTT,CASSVDLSTDTQYF
15,NA,TRBJ2-1,NA,TRBV5-1,TGCGCCAGCAGCACGGGACCTGGGGGGAGCAATGAGCAGTTCTTC,CASSTGPGGSNEQFF
14,NA,TRBJ2-5,NA,TRBV9,TGTGCCAGCAGCGTAGCCCCGGGGGAAGAGACCCAGTACTTC,CASSVAPGEETQYF
15,few,TRBJ1-4,NA,TRBV7-2,TGTGCCAGCAGCTTACCGGGGGCAACTAATGAAAAACTGTTTTTT,CASSLPGATNEKLFF
17,NA,TRBJ2-5,TRBD2,TRBV7-6,TGTGCCAGCAGCCGAGAACGACTAGCGGGGGGCGGAGAGACCCAGTACTTC,CASSRERLAGGGETQYF
14,NA,TRBJ2-7,TRBD1,TRBV5-1,TGCGCCAGCAGCCAAGGGACAGGGGGCTACGAGCAGTACTTC,CASSQGTGGYEQYF
12,NA,TRBJ1-5,NA,TRBV19,TGTGCCAGTAGTATTCAAGAACAGCCCCAGCATTTT,CASSIQEQPQHF